This TCR beta chain was recovered during a study of beta chain features in type 1 diabetes. Study-level points and caveats: Shortening of TCRB CDR3s, moderate but significant, appeared in all four CD4+ subsets of Type 1 diabetes patients.

CDR1 is GTSNPN and CDR2 is SVGIG in the germline V gene (reference sequence). Trimming pared 3 bases from V and 3 bases from J, leaving 9 bases between. The length of the CDR3 is 12 residues. The investigators reverse transcribed all of the isolated RNA, so they sequenced expressed TCRB transcripts. Sequencing used immunoSEQ multiplex PCR; TCRdb keeps in-frame clones, though not all of them. The sample records hundreds of thousands of clones, 15% being singletons. This clone was detected a few times. Its antigen is undetermined. The sample taken for sequencing was naive CD4+ T cells from blood. This chain links TRBV30 with TRBJ2-7; a weak D match, TRBD1 (6 bases). The receptor was derived from a man younger than 30 with type 1 diabetes. CDR3 sequence: CAWRRGYYEQYF. CDR3 coding DNA: TGTGCCTGGAGGAGGGGGTACTACGAGCAGTACTTC. The full variable domain, its missing parts supplied by reference TRBV30 and TRBJ2-7, is SQTIHQWPATLVQPVGSPLSLECTVEGTSNPNLYWYRQAAGRGLQLLFYSVGIGQISSEVPQNLSASRPQDRQFILSSKKLLLSDSGFYLCAWRRGYYEQYFGPGTRLTVT.